This section outlines one TCR beta chain sequence together with its context. The antigen it binds to is not known. No per-base quality is available; no much larger clone lies one base away. Stable Graves' hyperthyroidism was defined as no progression to ophthalmopathy during 18 months of follow-up. The hyperthyroidism patients were between 18 and 65 years old and newly diagnosed, with a disease duration of less than 2 months. Any patient with an uncontrolled infection, another autoimmune disease, pregnancy or lactation was excluded. Diagnoses were established on the basis of clinical symptoms, serum thyroxine and TRAb, thyroid ultrasound, and orbital computed tomography. Ficoll-Paque density gradient centrifugation was used to isolate PBMCs from around 9.1 ml of fresh peripheral blood. Total RNA was extracted with Trizol reagent, and quality was checked on an Agilent 2100 Bioanalyzer. The TCR beta CDR3 regions were amplified from RNA transcripts. The first round of RT-PCR for the TCR CDR3 was performed with the HTBI primer set and the Qiagen OneStep RT-PCR kit. A second multiplex PCR round built the libraries, followed by size selection and purification. Sequencing of the libraries was done on an Illumina HiSeq2000 using paired-end 100 bp reads. In the paper's pipeline: SOAPnuke was used to process the raw data, throwing out any read that contained adapters or uncalled bases, had a mean Phred below 15, or lacked an exact constant-primer or identifier match. High-quality paired reads were merged with COPE v1.2.5, and unique nucleotide sequences were defined as clonotypes. MiTCR v1.1 was used to align clonotypes to the IMGT TRBV, TRBD and TRBJ reference segments. The analysis was restricted to V-J combinations with a frequency above 0.0001, which together covered 99.2% of the repertoires. A TCS score was defined as the ratio between F50 (clonal expansion) and ExV (chaos), using BLOSUM62-based TCRdist between CDR3 peptides within each V-J. Welch's t-statistics and random forest reduced around 510 V-J features to 10 to 15, which were used in a naive Bayes classifier (R e1071). The similarity between thyroid and blood repertoires was quantified using the Morisita-Horn index. Using fastp trimming at Q25 and MiXCR clonotype assembly, TCRdb reanalyzed the public sequencing data and kept in-frame beta chains. Merged by CDR3 protein, the rows form single entries marked with the most common genes and DNA. For this entry, the V and J calls and clone size follow TCRdb and not the study's own pipeline. The sample data list about 760,000 distinct CDR3 sequences, and approximately 40% of these were observed just once. The ten top clones hold around 30% of the sample.

The data are from a study of T cells in Graves' hyperthyroidism and ophthalmopathy (dated by TCRdb to between 2018 and 2021). Background for the entire study: Peripheral blood was sampled at the time of initial diagnosis, prior to any treatment. To identify TCR V-J signatures that set the groups apart, the researchers used a discovery cohort of 90 to 100 patients, made up of roughly 40 with Graves' ophthalmopathy and 55 to 65 with stable Graves' hyperthyroidism. An independent validation cohort of 18 to 20 hyperthyroidism patients and about 15 patients who later progressed to ophthalmopathy tested prospective prediction of ophthalmopathy. The approximately 100 discovery patients were randomly split 7:3 into training and test sets. In addition, the study compared T-cell repertoires in thyroid tissue and in blood from several Graves' hyperthyroidism patients. Once sampling was done, hyperthyroidism patients were given methimazole at a starting dose of 30 mg daily, whereas ophthalmopathy patients were given high-dose intravenous methylprednisolone. TCR Vbeta CDR3 sequencing of roughly 140 peripheral blood samples (more than 40 ophthalmopathy, some 75 hyperthyroidism and roughly 17 progressor patients) is reported in the paper. Study-wide conclusions, independent of this receptor: In validation, the model predicted progression to ophthalmopathy with over 60% sensitivity and 72% to 85% specificity, a median of about six months before onset. A 13 V-J signature model separated ophthalmopathy from stable hyperthyroidism, with about 90% sensitivity and 81% to 82% specificity in cross-validation and 80%/75% in testing. Most expanded thyroid clonotypes (frequency above 0.001) were also detected in blood, suggesting blood repertoires may reflect thyroid immune responses. No statistical method was used to set the sample size in advance, and investigators knew the group allocation.

CDR1 and CDR2 are drawn from the germline V gene: SGHTA, FQGNSA. At the junction V is shortened by 1 base and J by 7 bases, with 11 bases in between. Taken from cysteine to phenylalanine, the CDR3 has 13 residues. CDR3 DNA is the only sequence kept; it has 39 bases, read in frame from the first base. The sequence was collected from a woman aged 40 to 49 with Graves' hyperthyroidism. The chain is made from TRBV7-2 and TRBJ2-7; TRBD1 is a possible D gene, resting on 6 matching bases. Sequenced: blood. The DNA sequence follows: TGTGCCAGCAGCTTAGAGGGGACACCAGAGCAGTACTTC. This sequence encodes CASSLEGTPEQYF.